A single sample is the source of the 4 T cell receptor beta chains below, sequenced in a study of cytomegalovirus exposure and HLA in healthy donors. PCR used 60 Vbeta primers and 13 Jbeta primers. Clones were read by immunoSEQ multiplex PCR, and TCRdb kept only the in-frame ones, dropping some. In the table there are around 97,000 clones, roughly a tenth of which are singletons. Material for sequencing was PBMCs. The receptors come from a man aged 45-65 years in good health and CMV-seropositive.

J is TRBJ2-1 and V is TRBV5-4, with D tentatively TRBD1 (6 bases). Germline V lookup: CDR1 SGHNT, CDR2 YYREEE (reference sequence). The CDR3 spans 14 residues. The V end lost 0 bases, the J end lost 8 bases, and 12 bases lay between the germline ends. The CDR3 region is CASSLENRVHEQFF. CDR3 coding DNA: TGTGCCAGCAGCTTGGAGAACAGGGTCCATGAGCAGTTCTTC.

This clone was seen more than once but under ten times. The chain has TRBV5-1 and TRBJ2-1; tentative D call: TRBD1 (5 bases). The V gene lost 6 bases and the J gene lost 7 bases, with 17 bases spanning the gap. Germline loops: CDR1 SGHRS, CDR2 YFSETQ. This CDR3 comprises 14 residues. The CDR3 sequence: CASIVGPGYNEQFF. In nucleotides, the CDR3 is TGCGCCAGCATCGTGGGGCCAGGGTATAATGAGCAGTTCTTC.

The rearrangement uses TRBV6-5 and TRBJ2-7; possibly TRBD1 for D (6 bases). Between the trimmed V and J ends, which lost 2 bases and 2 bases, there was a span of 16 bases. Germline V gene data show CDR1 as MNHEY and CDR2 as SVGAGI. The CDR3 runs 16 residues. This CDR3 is CASSYQVGQGTYEQYF. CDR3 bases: TGTGCCAGCAGTTACCAAGTGGGCCAGGGGACCTACGAGCAGTACTTC.

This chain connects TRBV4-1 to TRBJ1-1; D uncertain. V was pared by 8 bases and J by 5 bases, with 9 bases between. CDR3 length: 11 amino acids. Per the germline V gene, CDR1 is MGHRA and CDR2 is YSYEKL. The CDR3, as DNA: TGCGCCAGCTCAGGAAGGACTGAAGCTTTCTTT. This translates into CASSGRTEAFF.